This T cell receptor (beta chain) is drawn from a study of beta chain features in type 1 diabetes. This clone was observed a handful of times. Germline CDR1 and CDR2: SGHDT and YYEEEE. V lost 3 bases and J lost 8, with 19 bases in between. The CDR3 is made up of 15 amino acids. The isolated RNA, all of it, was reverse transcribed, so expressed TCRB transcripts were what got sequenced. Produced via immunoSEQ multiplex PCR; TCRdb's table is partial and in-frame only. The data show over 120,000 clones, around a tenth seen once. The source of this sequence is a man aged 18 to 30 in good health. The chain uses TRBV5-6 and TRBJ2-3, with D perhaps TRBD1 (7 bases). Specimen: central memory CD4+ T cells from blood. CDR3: CASSSLGGQGGTQYF. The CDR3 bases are TGTGCCAGCAGCTCGTTGGGGGGCCAGGGGGGTACGCAGTATTTT. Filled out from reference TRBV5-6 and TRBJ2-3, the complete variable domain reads DAGVTQSPTHLIKTRGQQVTLRCSPKSGHDTVSWYQQALGQGPQFIFQYYEEEERQRGNFPDRFSGHQFPNYSSELNVNALLLGDSALYLCASSSLGGQGGTQYFGPGTRLTVL.